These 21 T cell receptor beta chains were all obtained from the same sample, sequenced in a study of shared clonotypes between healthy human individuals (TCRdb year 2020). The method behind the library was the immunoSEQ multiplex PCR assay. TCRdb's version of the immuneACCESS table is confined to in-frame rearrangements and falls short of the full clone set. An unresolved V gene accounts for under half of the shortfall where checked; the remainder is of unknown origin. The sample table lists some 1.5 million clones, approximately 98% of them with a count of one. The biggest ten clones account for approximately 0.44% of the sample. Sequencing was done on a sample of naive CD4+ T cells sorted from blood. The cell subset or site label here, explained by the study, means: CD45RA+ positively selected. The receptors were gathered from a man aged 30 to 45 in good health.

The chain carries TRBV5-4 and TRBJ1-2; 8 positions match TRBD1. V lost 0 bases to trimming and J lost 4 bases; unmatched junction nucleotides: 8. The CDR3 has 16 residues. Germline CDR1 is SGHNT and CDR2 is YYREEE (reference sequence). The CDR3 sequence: CASSLGDRTTSYGYTF. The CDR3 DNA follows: TGTGCCAGCAGCTTGGGGGACAGGACGACCTCCTATGGCTACACCTTC. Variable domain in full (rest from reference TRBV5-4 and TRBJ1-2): ETGVTQSPTHLIKTRGQQVTLRCSSQSGHNTVSWYQQALGQGPQFIFQYYREEENGRGNFPPRFSGLQFPNYSSELNVNALELDDSALYLCASSLGDRTTSYGYTFGSGTRLTVV.

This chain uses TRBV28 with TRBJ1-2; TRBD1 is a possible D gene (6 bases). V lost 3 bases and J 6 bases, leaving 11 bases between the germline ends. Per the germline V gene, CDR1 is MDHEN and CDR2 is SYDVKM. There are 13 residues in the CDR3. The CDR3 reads CASSLNRDNGYTF. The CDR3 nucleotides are TGTGCCAGCAGTTTGAACAGGGATAATGGCTACACCTTC.

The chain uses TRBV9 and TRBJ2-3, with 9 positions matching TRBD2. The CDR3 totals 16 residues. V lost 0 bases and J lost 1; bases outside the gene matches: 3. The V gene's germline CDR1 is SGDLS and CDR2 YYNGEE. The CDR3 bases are TGTGCCAGCAGCGTAGGGGCTAGCGGGGGCACAGATACGCAGTATTTT. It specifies CASSVGASGGTDTQYF.

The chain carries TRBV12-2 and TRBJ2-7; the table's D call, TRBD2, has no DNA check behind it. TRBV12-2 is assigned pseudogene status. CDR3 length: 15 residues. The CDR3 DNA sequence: TGTGCAAGTCGCCGACCCGGGACTAGCTTCTACGAGCAGTACTTC. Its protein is CASRRPGTSFYEQYF.

The CDR3, as DNA: TGTGCCAGCTCCCCGAACAGGGCCGGGGAGCTGTTTTTT. Translating gives CASSPNRAGELFF. The chain carries TRBV27 and TRBJ2-2, with D possibly being TRBD1 (6 bases). V lost 8 bases and J lost 6, with 13 bases in between. CDR3 size: 13 residues. Germline assignment: CDR1 MNHEY and CDR2 SMNVEV (reference sequence).

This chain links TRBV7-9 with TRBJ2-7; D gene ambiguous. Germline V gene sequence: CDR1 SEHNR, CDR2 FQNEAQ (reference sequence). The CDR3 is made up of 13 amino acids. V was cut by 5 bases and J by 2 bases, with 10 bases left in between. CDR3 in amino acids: CASSRGVAYEQYF. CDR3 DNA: TGTGCCAGCAGCCGTGGTGTGGCCTACGAGCAGTACTTC.

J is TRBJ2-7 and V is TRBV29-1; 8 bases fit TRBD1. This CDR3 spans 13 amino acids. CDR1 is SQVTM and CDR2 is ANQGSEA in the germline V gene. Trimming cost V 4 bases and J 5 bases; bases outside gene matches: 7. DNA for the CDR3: TGCAGCGTTGGAGAGACAGGGGTCCACGAGCAGTACTTC. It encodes CSVGETGVHEQYF.

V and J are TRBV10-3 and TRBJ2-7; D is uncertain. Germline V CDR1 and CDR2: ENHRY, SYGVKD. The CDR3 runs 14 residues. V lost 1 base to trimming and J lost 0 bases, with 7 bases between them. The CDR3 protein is CAISELRNSYEQYF. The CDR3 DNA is TGTGCCATCAGTGAGTTGAGGAACTCCTACGAGCAGTACTTC.

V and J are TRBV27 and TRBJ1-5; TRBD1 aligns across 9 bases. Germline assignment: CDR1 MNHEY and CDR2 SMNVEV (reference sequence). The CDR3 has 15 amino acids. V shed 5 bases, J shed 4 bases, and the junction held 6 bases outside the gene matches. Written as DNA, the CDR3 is TGTGCCAGCAGTACCGGGACAGGGTGGAATCAGCCCCAGCATTTT. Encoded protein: CASSTGTGWNQPQHF.

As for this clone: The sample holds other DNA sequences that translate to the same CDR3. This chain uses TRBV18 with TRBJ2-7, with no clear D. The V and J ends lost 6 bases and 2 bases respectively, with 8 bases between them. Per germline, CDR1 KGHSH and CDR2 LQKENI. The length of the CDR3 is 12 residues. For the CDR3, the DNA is TGTGCCAGCTCCAGTGGACCCTACGAGCAGTACTTC. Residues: CASSSGPYEQYF. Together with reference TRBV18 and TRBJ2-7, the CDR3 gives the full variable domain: NAGVMQNPRHLVRRRGQEARLRCSPMKGHSHVYWYRQLPEEGLKFMVYLQKENIIDESGMPKERFSAEFPKEGPSILRIQQVVRGDSAAYFCASSSGPYEQYFGPGTRLTVT.

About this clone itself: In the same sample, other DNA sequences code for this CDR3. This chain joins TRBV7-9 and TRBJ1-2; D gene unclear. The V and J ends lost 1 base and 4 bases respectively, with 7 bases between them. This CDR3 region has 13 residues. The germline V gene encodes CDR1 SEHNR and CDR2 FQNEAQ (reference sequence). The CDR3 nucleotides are TGTGCCAGCAGCTTAGACACAGCCTATGGCTACACCTTC. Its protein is CASSLDTAYGYTF.

In DNA form, the CDR3 reads TGTGCCAGCAGCCCTAGTAACGGGAGCTCCGAGCAGTACTTC. This sequence encodes CASSPSNGSSEQYF. The V and J genes are TRBV9 and TRBJ2-7; D is possibly TRBD2 (6 bases). In germline, CDR1 is SGDLS, CDR2 YYNGEE. V was trimmed by 4 bases and J by 6 bases, leaving 17 bases between them. CDR3 length: 14 residues.

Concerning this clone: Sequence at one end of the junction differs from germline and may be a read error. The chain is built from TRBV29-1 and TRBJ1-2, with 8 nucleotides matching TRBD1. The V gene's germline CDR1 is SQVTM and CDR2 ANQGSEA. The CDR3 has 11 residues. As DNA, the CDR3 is TGCAGCGTCGAGAGGACAGGGCTCGTCCCCTTC. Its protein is CSVERTGLVPF. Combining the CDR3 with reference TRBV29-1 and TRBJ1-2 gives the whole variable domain SAVISQKPSRDICQRGTSLTIQCQVDSQVTMMFWYRQQPGQSLTLIATANQGSEATYESGFVIDKFPISRPNLTFSTLTVSNMSPEDSSIYLCSVERTGLVPFGSGTRLTVV.

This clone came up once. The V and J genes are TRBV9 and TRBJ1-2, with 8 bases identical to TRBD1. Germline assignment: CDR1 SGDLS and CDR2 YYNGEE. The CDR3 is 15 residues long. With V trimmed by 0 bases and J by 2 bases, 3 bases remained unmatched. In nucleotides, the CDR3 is TGTGCCAGCAGCGTAGCGGCAGGGGGCAACTATGGCTACACCTTC. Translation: CASSVAAGGNYGYTF.

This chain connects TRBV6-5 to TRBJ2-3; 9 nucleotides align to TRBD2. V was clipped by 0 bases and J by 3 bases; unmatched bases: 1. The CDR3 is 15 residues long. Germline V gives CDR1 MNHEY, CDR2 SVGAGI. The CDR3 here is CASSYSSGRTDTQYF. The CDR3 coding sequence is TGTGCCAGCAGTTACTCTAGCGGGAGAACAGATACGCAGTATTTT.

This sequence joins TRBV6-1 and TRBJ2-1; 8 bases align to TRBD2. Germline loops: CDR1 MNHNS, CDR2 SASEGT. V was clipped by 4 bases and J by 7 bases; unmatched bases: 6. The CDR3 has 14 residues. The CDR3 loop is CASSARSGENEQFF. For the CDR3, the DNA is TGTGCCAGCAGTGCACGTAGCGGGGAGAATGAGCAGTTCTTC.

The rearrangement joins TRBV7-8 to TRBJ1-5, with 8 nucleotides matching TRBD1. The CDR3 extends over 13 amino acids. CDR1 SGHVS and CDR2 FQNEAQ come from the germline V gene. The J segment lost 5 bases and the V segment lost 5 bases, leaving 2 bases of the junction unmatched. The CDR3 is CASSDRGDQPQHF. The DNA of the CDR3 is TGTGCCAGCAGCGACAGGGGCGATCAGCCCCAGCATTTT.

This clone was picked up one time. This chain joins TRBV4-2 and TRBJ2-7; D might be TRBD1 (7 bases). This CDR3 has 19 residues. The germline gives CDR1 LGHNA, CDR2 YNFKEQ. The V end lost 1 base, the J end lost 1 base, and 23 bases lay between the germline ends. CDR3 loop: CASSQAGGRGASNSYEQYF. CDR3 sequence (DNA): TGTGCCAGCAGCCAAGCTGGGGGCAGGGGGGCTTCCAATTCCTACGAGCAGTACTTC.

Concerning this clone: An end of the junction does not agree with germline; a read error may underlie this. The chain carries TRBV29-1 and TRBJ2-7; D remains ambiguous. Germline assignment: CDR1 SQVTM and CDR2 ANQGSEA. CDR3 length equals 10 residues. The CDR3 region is CSVIRSCMDF. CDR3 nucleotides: TGCAGCGTTATTAGGTCCTGTATGGACTTC.

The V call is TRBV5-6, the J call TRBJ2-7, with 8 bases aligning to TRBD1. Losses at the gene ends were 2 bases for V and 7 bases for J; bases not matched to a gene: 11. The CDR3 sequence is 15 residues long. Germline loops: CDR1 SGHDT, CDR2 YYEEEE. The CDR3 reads CASSFRTGRSEEQYF. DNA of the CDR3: TGTGCCAGCAGCTTCCGGACAGGGCGGAGTGAGGAGCAGTACTTC. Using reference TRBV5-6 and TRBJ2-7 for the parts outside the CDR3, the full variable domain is DAGVTQSPTHLIKTRGQQVTLRCSPKSGHDTVSWYQQALGQGPQFIFQYYEEEERQRGNFPDRFSGHQFPNYSSELNVNALLLGDSALYLCASSFRTGRSEEQYFGPGTRLTVT.

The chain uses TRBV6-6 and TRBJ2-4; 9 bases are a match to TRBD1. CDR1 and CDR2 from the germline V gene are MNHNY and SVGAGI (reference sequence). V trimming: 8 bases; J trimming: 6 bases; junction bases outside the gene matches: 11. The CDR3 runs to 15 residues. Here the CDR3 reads CASWGPGTGSNIQYF. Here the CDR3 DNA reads TGTGCCAGCTGGGGTCCCGGGACAGGGTCAAACATTCAGTACTTC.